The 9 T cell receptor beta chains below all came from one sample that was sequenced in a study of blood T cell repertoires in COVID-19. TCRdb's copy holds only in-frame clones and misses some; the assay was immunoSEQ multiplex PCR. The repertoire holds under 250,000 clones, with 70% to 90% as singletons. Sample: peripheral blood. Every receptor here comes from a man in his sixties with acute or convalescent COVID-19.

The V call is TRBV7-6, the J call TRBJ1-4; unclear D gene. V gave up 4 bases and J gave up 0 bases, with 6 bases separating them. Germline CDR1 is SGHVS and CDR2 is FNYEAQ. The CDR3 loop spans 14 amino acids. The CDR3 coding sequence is TGTGCCAGCAGCTCGGTCCCAACTAATGAAAAACTGTTTTTT. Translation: CASSSVPTNEKLFF.

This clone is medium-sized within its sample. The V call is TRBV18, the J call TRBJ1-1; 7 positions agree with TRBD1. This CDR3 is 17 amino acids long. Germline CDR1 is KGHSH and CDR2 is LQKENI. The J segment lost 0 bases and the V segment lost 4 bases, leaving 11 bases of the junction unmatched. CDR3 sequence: CASSQSNRGFMNTEAFF. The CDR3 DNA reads TGTGCCAGCTCACAGTCAAACAGGGGTTTCATGAACACTGAAGCTTTCTTT.

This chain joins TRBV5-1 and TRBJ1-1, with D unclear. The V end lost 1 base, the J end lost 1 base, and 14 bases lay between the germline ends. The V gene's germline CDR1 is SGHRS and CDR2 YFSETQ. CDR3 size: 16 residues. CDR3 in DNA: TGCGCCAGCAGCTTGTTCTCCGACTCCAGGAACACTGAAGCTTTCTTT. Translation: CASSLFSDSRNTEAFF.

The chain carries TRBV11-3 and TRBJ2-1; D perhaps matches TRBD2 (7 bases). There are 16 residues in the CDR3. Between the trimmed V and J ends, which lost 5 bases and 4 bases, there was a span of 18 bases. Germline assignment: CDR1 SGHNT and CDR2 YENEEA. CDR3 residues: CASSPEGGAAYNEQFF. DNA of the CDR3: TGTGCCAGCAGCCCCGAGGGGGGGGCGGCTTACAATGAGCAGTTCTTC.

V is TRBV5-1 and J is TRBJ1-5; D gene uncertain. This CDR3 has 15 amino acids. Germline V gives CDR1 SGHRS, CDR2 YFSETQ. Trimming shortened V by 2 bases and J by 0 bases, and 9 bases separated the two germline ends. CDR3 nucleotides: TGCGCCAGCAGCTTTGATGGGCATAGCAATCAGCCCCAGCATTTT. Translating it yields CASSFDGHSNQPQHF.

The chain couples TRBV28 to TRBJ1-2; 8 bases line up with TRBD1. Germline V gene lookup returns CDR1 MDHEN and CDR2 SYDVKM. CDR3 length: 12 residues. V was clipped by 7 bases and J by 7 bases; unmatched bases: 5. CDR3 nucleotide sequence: TGTGCCAGCACCGACAGGGGTCCTGGCTACACCTTC. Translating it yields CASTDRGPGYTF.

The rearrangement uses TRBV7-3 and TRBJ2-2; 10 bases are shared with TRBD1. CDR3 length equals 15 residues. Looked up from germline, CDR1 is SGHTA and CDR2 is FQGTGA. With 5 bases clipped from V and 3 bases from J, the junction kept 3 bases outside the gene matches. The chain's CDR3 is CASSIGTGDTGELFF. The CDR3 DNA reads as TGTGCCAGCAGCATAGGGACAGGGGACACCGGGGAGCTGTTTTTT.

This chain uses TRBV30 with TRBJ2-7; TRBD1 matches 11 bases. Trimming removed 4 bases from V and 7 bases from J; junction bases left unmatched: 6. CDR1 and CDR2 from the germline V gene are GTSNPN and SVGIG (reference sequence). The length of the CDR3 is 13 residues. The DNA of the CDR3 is TGTGCCTGGAAATGGGACAGGGGGAATGAGCAGTACTTC. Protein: CAWKWDRGNEQYF.

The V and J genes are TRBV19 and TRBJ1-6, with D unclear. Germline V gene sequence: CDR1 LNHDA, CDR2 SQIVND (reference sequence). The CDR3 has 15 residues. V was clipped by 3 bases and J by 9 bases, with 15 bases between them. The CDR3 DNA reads TGTGCCAGTAGTATGGCAGGCTCTATAACTTCACCCCTCCACTTT. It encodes CASSMAGSITSPLHF.